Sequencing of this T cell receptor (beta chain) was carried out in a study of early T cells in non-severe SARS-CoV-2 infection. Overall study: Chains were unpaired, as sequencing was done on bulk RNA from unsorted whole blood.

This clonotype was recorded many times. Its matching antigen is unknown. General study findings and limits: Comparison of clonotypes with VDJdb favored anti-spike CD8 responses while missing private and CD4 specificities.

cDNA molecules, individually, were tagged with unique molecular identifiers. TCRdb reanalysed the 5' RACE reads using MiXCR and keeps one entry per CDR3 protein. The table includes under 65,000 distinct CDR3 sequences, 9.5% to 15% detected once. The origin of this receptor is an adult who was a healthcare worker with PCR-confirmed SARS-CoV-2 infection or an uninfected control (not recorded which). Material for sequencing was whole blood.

The CDR3 is CSAKAELNTGELFF. The CDR3 nucleotides read TGCAGTGCTAAAGCGGAGCTGAACACCGGGGAGCTGTTTTTT. The chain uses TRBV20-1 and TRBJ2-2; tentative D call: TRBD2 (5 bases). The CDR3 covers 14 residues. In germline, CDR1 is DFQATT, CDR2 SNEGSKA (reference sequence). V was pared by 4 bases and J by 1 base, with 10 bases between.